This T cell receptor beta chain was documented in a study of CD8 T cells in Susac syndrome. Study-wide findings and caveats: Clonal expansion did not appear in Susac syndrome CD4+ T cell repertoires.

CDR3 size: 12 residues. CDR1 is SGHRS, CDR2 YFSETQ, per germline. Trimming took 4 bases from V and 4 from J, leaving 6 bases between them. Random hexamers were used to reverse transcribe an amount of about 0.45 to 1 ug RNA. The CDR3 of TCR beta was amplified by immunoSEQ multiplex PCR across 54 Vbeta and 13 Jbeta. TCRdb re-derived calls from the immunoSEQ multiplex PCR reads in MiXCR, one entry per CDR3 protein. Seen here are tens of thousands of distinct CDR3 sequences, 90% to 95% observed once, and the top ten hold around 0.33%. In this sample, this clonotype turned up many times. Antigen: not known.

The chain carries TRBV5-1 and TRBJ2-1; no clear D gene. The sequencing input was CD4+ T cells from PBMCs. The clonotype comes from a human donor with Susac syndrome. The CDR3 nucleotides are TGCGCCAGCAGCGGAACTTACAATGAGCAGTTCTTC. It codes for CASSGTYNEQFF.